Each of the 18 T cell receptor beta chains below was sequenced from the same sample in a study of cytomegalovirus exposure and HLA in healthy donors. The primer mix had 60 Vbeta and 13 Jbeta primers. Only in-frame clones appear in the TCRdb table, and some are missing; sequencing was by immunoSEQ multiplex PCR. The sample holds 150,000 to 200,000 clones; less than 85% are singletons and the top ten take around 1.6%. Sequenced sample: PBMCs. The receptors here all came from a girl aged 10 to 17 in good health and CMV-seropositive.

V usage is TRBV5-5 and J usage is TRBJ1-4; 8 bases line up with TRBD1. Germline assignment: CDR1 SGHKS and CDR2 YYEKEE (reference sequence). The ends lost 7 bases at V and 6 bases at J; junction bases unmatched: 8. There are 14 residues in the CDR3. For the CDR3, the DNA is TGTGCCAGCTACCGACAGGGGAAAGATGAAAAACTGTTTTTT. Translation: CASYRQGKDEKLFF.

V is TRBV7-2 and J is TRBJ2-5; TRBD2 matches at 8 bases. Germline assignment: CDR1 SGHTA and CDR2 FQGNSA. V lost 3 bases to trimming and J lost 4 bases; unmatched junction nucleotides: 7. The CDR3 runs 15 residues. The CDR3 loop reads CASSFRGGPVETQYF. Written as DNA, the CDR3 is TGTGCCAGCAGCTTCCGCGGGGGGCCCGTAGAGACCCAGTACTTC.

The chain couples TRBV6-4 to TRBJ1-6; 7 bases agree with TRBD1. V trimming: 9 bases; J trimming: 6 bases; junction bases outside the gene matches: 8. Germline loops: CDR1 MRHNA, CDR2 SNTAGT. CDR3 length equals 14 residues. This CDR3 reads CARRRDRVNSPLHF. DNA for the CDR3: TGTGCCAGGAGAAGAGACAGGGTTAATTCACCCCTCCACTTT.

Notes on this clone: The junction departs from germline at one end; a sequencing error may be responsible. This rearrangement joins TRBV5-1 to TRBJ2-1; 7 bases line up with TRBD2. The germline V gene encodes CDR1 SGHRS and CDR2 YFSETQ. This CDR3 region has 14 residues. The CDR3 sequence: CASSLEGGGQGQIF. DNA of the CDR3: TGCGCCAGCAGCTTGGAAGGCGGGGGTCAAGGTCAGATCTTC. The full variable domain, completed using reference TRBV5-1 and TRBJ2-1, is KAGVTQTPRYLIKTRGQQVTLSCSPISGHRSVSWYQQTPGQGLQFLFEYFSETQRNKGNFPGRFSGRQFSNSRSEMNVSTLELGDSALYLCASSLEGGGQGQIFGPGTRLTVL.

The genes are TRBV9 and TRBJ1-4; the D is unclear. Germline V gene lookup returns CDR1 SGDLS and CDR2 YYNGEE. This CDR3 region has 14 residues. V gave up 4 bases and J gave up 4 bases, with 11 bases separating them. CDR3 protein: CASSPTELNEKLFF. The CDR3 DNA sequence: TGTGCCAGCAGCCCAACCGAGCTTAATGAAAAACTGTTTTTT. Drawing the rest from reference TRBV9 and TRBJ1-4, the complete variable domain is DSGVTQTPKHLITATGQRVTLRCSPRSGDLSVYWYQQSLDQGLQFLIQYYNGEERAKGNILERFSAQQFPDLHSELNLSSLELGDSALYFCASSPTELNEKLFFGSGTQLSVL.

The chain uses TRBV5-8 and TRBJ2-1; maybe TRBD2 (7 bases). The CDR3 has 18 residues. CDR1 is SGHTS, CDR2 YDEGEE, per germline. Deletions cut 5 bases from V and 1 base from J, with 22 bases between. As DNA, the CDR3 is TGTGCCAGCAGTCGGGCGGGGGCCTCCTGGGTATCCTACAATGAGCAGTTCTTC. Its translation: CASSRAGASWVSYNEQFF. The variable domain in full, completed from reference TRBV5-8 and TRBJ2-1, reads EAGVTQSPTHLIKTRGQQATLRCSPISGHTSVYWYQQALGLGLQFLLWYDEGEERNRGNFPPRFSGRQFPNYSSELNVNALELEDSALYLCASSRAGASWVSYNEQFFGPGTRLTVL.

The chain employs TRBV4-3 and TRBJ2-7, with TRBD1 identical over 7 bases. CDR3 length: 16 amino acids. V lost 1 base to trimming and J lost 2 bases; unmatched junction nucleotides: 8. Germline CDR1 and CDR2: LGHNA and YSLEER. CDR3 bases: TGCGCCAGCAGCCAAGGCACCGGGACAGTCGCCTACGAGCAGTACTTC. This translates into CASSQGTGTVAYEQYF.

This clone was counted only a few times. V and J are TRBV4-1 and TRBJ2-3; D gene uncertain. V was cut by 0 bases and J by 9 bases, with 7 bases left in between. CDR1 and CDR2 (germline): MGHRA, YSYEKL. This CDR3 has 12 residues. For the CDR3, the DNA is TGCGCCAGCAGCCAAGAAGTCGGGACGCAGTATTTT. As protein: CASSQEVGTQYF.

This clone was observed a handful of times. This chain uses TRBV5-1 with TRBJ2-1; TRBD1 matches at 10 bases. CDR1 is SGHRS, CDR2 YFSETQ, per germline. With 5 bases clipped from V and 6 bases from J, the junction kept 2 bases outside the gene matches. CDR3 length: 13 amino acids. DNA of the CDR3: TGCGCCAGCAGGGGGACAGGGGCCAATGAGCAGTTCTTC. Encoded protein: CASRGTGANEQFF.

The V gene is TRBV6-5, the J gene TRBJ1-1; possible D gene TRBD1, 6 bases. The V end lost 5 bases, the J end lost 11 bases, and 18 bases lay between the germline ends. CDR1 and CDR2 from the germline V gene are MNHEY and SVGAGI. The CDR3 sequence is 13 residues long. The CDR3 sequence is CASSTAEGTLAFF. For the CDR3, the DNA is TGTGCCAGCAGTACGGCCGAGGGGACACTCGCTTTCTTT.

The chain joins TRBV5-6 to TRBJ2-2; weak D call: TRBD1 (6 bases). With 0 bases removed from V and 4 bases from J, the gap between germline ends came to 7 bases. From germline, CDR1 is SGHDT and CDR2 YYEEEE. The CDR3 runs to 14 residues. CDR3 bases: TGTGCCAGCAGCTTGGGGGGGCCCACCGGGGAGCTGTTTTTT. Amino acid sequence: CASSLGGPTGELFF.

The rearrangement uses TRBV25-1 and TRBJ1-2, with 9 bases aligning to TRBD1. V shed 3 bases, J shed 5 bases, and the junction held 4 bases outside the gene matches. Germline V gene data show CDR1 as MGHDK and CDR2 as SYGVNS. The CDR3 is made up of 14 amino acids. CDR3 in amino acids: CASSEVTGGYGYTF. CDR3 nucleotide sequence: TGTGCCAGCAGTGAGGTGACAGGGGGATATGGCTACACCTTC.

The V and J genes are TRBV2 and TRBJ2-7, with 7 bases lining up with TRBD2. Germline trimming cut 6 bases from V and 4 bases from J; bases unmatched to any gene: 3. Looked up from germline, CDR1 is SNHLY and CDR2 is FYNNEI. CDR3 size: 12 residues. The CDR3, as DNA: TGTGCCAGCAGGCTAGCGGCTTACGAGCAGTACTTC. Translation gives CASRLAAYEQYF.

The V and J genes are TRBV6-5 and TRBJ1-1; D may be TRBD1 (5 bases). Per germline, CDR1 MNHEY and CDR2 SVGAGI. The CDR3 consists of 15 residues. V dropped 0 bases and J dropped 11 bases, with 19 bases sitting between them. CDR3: CASSYSGLGGGDAFF. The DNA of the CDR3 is TGTGCCAGCAGTTACTCGGGGCTTGGGGGAGGTGACGCTTTCTTT.

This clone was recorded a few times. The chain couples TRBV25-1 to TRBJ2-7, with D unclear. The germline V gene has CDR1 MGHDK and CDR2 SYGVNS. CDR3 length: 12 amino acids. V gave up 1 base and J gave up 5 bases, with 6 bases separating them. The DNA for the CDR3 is TGTGCCAGCAGTGAATTAGCCCACGAGCAGTACTTC. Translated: CASSELAHEQYF.

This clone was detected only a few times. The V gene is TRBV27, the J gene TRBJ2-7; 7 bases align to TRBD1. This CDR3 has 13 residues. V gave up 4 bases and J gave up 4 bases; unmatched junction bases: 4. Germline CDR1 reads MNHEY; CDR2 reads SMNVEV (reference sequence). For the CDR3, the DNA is TGTGCCAGCAGTTCCAGCAGGGGGTACGAGCAGTACTTC. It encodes CASSSSRGYEQYF.

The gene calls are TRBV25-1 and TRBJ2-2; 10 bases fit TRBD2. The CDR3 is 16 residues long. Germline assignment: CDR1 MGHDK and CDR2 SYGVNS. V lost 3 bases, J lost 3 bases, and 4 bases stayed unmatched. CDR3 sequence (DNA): TGTGCCAGCAGTGACCCTAGCGGGGGCTACACCGGGGAGCTGTTTTTT. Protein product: CASSDPSGGYTGELFF.

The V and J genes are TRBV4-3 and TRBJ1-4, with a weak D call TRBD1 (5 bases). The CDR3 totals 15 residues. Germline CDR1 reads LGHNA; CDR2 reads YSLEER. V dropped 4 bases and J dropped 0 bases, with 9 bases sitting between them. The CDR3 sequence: CASSPSGTTNEKLFF. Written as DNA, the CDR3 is TGCGCCAGCAGCCCCTCAGGGACAACTAATGAAAAACTGTTTTTT.